These T cell receptor beta chains were read from a single sample in a study of blood T cell repertoires in COVID-19. The repertoire was sequenced with immunoSEQ multiplex PCR; TCRdb's copy has only in-frame clones and lacks some. The table records 200,000 to 250,000 clones, approximately 85% of them present only once. Sequenced sample: peripheral blood. These receptors all stem from a woman aged 70 to 79 with COVID-19, enrolled during active disease. Each CDR3 is given with its conserved first and last residue. The order of the fields is clone size, J gene, V gene, D gene, CDR3 protein, CDR3 DNA. D genes are given only for firm matches. The listing skips clone size in some rows; elsewhere it reads once, few, many or a size class.

-	TRBJ2-5	TRBV6-5	TRBD1	CASSYLRDRGLETQYF	TGTGCCAGCAGTTACTTGCGCGACAGGGGGCTGGAGACCCAGTACTTC
-	TRBJ1-1	TRBV16	TRBD1	CASSQDRVEVAEAFF	TGTGCCAGCAGCCAGGACAGGGTTGAAGTCGCTGAAGCTTTCTTT
-	TRBJ1-1	TRBV12-3/TRBV12-4	-	CASSYIENTEAFF	TGTGCCAGCTCTTACATTGAGAACACTGAAGCTTTCTTT
once	TRBJ2-2	TRBV9	TRBD1	CASSVGTGTGELFF	TGTGCCAGCAGCGTAGGGACAGGCACCGGGGAGCTGTTTTTT
-	TRBJ2-5	TRBV6-2/TRBV6-3	TRBD2	CASSYPLLALDQETQYF	TGTGCCAGCAGTTATCCTTTACTAGCGCTCGATCAAGAGACCCAGTACTTC
-	TRBJ1-1	TRBV9	-	CASSVVQVNTEAFF	TGTGCCAGCAGCGTAGTACAGGTTAACACTGAAGCTTTCTTT
-	TRBJ2-3	TRBV7-2	-	CASSLTRGSTDTQYF	TGTGCCAGCAGCTTAACCAGGGGAAGTACAGATACGCAGTATTTT
once	TRBJ1-1	TRBV21-1	-	CASSGIAWQGDTEAFF	TGTGCCAGCAGCGGAATTGCGTGGCAGGGGGACACTGAAGCTTTCTTT
-	TRBJ2-1	TRBV5-5	-	CASSSGGRSVRSYNEQFF	TGTGCCAGCAGCTCCGGAGGGCGTAGCGTTCGTTCCTACAATGAGCAGTTCTTC
-	TRBJ1-5	TRBV27	TRBD1	CASSLSIQGGLHF	TGTGCCAGCAGTTTATCGATACAGGGGGGACTGCATTTT
-	TRBJ1-2	TRBV24-1	-	CATSDSSSGLNYGYTF	TGTGCCACCAGTGATTCATCTAGCGGGCTGAACTATGGCTACACCTTC